Listed below are T cell receptor beta chains from one sample, sequenced in a study of neoadjuvant anti-PD-1 for oral cavity cancer. Some clones are missing from TCRdb's copy, which holds only in-frame ones; the method was immunoSEQ multiplex PCR. The table lists 63,000 or so clones, around 85% of them singletons. This specimen consisted of PBMCs, obtained after nivolumab (anti-PD-1) treatment. Receptors originate from a person aged 40 to 85 with oral cavity squamous cell carcinoma. Both conserved end residues are part of each CDR3. The order of the fields is J gene, CDR3 length, D gene, V gene, clone size, CDR3 protein, CDR3 DNA. D genes are given only for firm matches. Clone sizes are given selectively: once, few, many, or a class where the clone is expanded.

J: TRBJ2-7
length: 13
D: .
V: TRBV7-2
size: .
CDR3: CASMAGAGHEQYF
DNA: TGTGCCAGCATGGCTGGGGCAGGGCACGAGCAGTACTTC

J: TRBJ2-1
length: 15
D: .
V: TRBV4-1
size: few
CDR3: CASSQEQQGWDEQFF
DNA: TGCGCCAGCAGCCAAGAGCAACAGGGTTGGGATGAGCAGTTCTTC

J: TRBJ2-6
length: 12
D: .
V: TRBV19
size: .
CDR3: CASTQGSNVLTF
DNA: TGTGCCAGTACCCAGGGGTCCAACGTCCTGACTTTC

J: TRBJ2-3
length: 15
D: .
V: TRBV9
size: .
CDR3: CASSVGVGGTDTQYF
DNA: TGTGCCAGCAGCGTAGGGGTGGGGGGCACAGATACGCAGTATTTT

J: TRBJ2-1
length: 12
D: .
V: TRBV27
size: .
CDR3: CASSQNYNEQFF
DNA: TGTGCCAGCAGTCAGAATTACAATGAGCAGTTCTTC

J: TRBJ2-1
length: 19
D: TRBD2
V: TRBV7-2
size: .
CDR3: CASSPTLAGGPRRRNEQFF
DNA: TGTGCCAGCAGCCCAACCCTAGCGGGAGGGCCGCGTAGGAGGAATGAGCAGTTCTTC

J: TRBJ2-7
length: 12
D: .
V: TRBV21-1
size: .
CDR3: CASSPQFHEQYF
DNA: TGTGCCAGCAGCCCCCAGTTTCACGAGCAGTACTTC

J: TRBJ2-1
length: 15
D: TRBD2
V: TRBV29-1
size: .
CDR3: CSVASGGRSMNEQFF
DNA: TGCAGCGTTGCTTCCGGCGGGAGGAGTATGAATGAGCAGTTCTTC

J: TRBJ1-1
length: 13
D: .
V: TRBV6-1
size: once
CDR3: CASSETLGLRFSF
DNA: TGTGCCAGCAGTGAAACGTTGGGATTGCGGTTTTCCTTT

J: TRBJ2-1
length: 17
D: .
V: TRBV7-8
size: once
CDR3: CASSTGGSGSLYNEQFF
DNA: TGTGCCAGCAGCACAGGGGGTAGCGGGAGTCTCTACAATGAGCAGTTCTTC

J: TRBJ2-7
length: 14
D: .
V: TRBV5-4
size: few
CDR3: CASSSPAGPYEQYF
DNA: TGTGCCAGCAGCTCCCCTGCGGGTCCCTACGAGCAGTACTTC

J: TRBJ2-5
length: 14
D: .
V: TRBV13
size: .
CDR3: CASSSSRQLSSQYF
DNA: TGTGCCAGCAGCTCATCCCGACAGCTTTCGAGCCAGTACTTC

J: TRBJ1-5
length: 15
D: .
V: TRBV7-2
size: few
CDR3: CASSPLRGSNQPQHF
DNA: TGTGCCAGCAGCCCCCTAAGGGGAAGCAATCAGCCCCAGCATTTT

J: TRBJ2-2
length: 14
D: TRBD1
V: TRBV10-1
size: .
CDR3: CASTGQQGSGELFF
DNA: TGCGCCAGCACGGGACAGCAAGGCTCCGGGGAGCTGTTTTTT

J: TRBJ1-1
length: 14
D: .
V: TRBV2
size: .
CDR3: CASSQTLLIPAAFF
DNA: TGTGCCAGCAGCCAAACATTGTTGATCCCCGCAGCTTTCTTT

J: TRBJ2-1
length: 18
D: TRBD2
V: TRBV10-3
size: .
CDR3: CAISMGLAVSSSYNEQFF
DNA: TGTGCCATCAGCATGGGACTAGCGGTCTCGAGCTCCTACAATGAGCAGTTCTTC

J: TRBJ2-5
length: 16
D: TRBD2
V: TRBV28
size: .
CDR3: CASRGLTSGREETQYF
DNA: TGTGCCAGCAGGGGGTTGACTAGCGGGAGGGAAGAGACCCAGTACTTC

J: TRBJ2-2
length: 16
D: .
V: TRBV10-1
size: .
CDR3: CASSYGTGLSTGELFF
DNA: TGCGCCAGCAGTTATGGGACCGGGTTGAGCACCGGGGAGCTGTTTTTT

J: TRBJ2-3
length: 15
D: TRBD2
V: TRBV28
size: .
CDR3: CASSLTGGVTDTQYF
DNA: TGTGCCAGCAGCCTGACCGGGGGGGTCACAGATACGCAGTATTTT

J: TRBJ1-2
length: 13
D: .
V: TRBV29-1
size: .
CDR3: CSPTPGAGYGYTF
DNA: TGCAGCCCAACCCCCGGGGCGGGTTATGGCTACACCTTC

J: TRBJ2-7
length: 16
D: .
V: TRBV25-1
size: .
CDR3: CASSAGVAKGTYEQYF
DNA: TGTGCCAGCAGTGCAGGAGTTGCTAAGGGGACCTACGAGCAGTACTTC

J: TRBJ1-1
length: 14
D: .
V: TRBV27
size: .
CDR3: CASSFQGTNTEAFF
DNA: TGTGCCAGCAGTTTCCAAGGCACGAACACTGAAGCTTTCTTT

J: TRBJ1-6
length: 14
D: .
V: TRBV2
size: .
CDR3: CASSEALLSRTLHF
DNA: TGTGCCAGCAGTGAAGCGCTTCTAAGCCGGACACTCCACTTT

J: TRBJ1-1
length: 13
D: .
V: TRBV30
size: .
CDR3: CAWRRSMNTEAFF
DNA: TGTGCCTGGAGACGGTCCATGAACACTGAAGCTTTCTTT

J: TRBJ1-1
length: 14
D: .
V: TRBV7-9
size: .
CDR3: CASSIMRGDTEAFF
DNA: TGTGCCAGCAGCATAATGAGGGGGGACACTGAAGCTTTCTTT

J: TRBJ1-4
length: 16
D: .
V: TRBV4-1
size: .
CDR3: CASSQANLITNEKLFF
DNA: TGCGCCAGCAGCCAAGCCAACCTCATCACTAATGAAAAACTGTTTTTT

J: TRBJ1-1
length: 13
D: .
V: TRBV13
size: .
CDR3: CASSLRENTEAFF
DNA: TGTGCCAGCAGCTTAAGGGAAAACACTGAAGCTTTCTTT

J: TRBJ1-5
length: 17
D: .
V: TRBV10-3
size: .
CDR3: CAISQTDRVLGNQPQHF
DNA: TGTGCCATCAGCCAAACAGACCGTGTCCTGGGCAATCAGCCCCAGCATTTT

J: TRBJ2-7
length: 15
D: .
V: TRBV11-2
size: .
CDR3: CASSSRDNRPYEQYF
DNA: TGTGCCAGCAGCTCCCGGGACAACAGACCCTACGAGCAGTACTTC

J: TRBJ2-1
length: 14
D: TRBD1
V: TRBV7-7
size: .
CDR3: CASSTHTGANEQFF
DNA: TGTGCCAGCAGCACTCACACAGGGGCGAATGAGCAGTTCTTC

J: TRBJ1-2
length: 15
D: .
V: TRBV2
size: .
CDR3: CASSVLGGVNYGYTF
DNA: TGTGCCAGCAGTGTTTTGGGGGGCGTAAACTATGGCTACACCTTC

J: TRBJ1-3
length: 15
D: TRBD1
V: TRBV5-1
size: few
CDR3: CASSLTGEGRNTIYF
DNA: TGCGCCAGCAGCTTGACAGGGGAAGGAAGAAACACCATATATTTT

J: TRBJ2-7
length: 14
D: .
V: TRBV5-3
size: .
CDR3: CARRLRADPHEQYF
DNA: TGTGCCAGAAGGCTAAGGGCGGATCCCCACGAGCAGTACTTC

J: TRBJ2-3
length: 16
D: .
V: TRBV4-1
size: .
CDR3: CASSQEAARNTDTQYF
DNA: TGCGCCAGCAGCCAAGAGGCAGCCCGGAACACAGATACGCAGTATTTT

J: TRBJ1-5
length: 15
D: TRBD1
V: TRBV5-6
size: .
CDR3: CASSLGDRGRQPQHF
DNA: TGTGCCAGCAGCTTGGGGGACAGGGGGCGACAGCCCCAGCATTTT

J: TRBJ2-7
length: 15
D: .
V: TRBV30
size: .
CDR3: CAWRWDYRGSYEQYF
DNA: TGTGCCTGGCGATGGGACTACAGGGGATCCTACGAGCAGTACTTC

J: TRBJ2-1
length: 11
D: .
V: TRBV6-6
size: .
CDR3: CASSLVNEQFF
DNA: TGTGCCAGCAGCTTAGTAAATGAGCAGTTCTTC

J: TRBJ1-1
length: 13
D: TRBD1
V: TRBV19
size: .
CDR3: CASSRQGGTEAFF
DNA: TGTGCCAGTAGTAGACAGGGGGGCACTGAAGCTTTCTTT

J: TRBJ2-7
length: 13
D: TRBD1
V: TRBV10-3
size: .
CDR3: CAIGKGTAYEQYF
DNA: TGTGCCATCGGCAAAGGGACAGCCTACGAGCAGTACTTC

J: TRBJ2-5
length: 14
D: TRBD2
V: TRBV19
size: .
CDR3: CASSPGLARETQYF
DNA: TGTGCCAGTAGTCCCGGACTAGCGAGAGAGACCCAGTACTTC

J: TRBJ1-1
length: 13
D: .
V: TRBV6-5
size: .
CDR3: CASSRLKNTEAFF
DNA: TGTGCCAGCAGCCGGCTGAAGAACACTGAAGCTTTCTTT

J: TRBJ2-1
length: 15
D: .
V: TRBV7-8
size: .
CDR3: CASSNRVVSYNEQFF
DNA: TGTGCCAGCAGCAACAGGGTAGTTTCCTACAATGAGCAGTTCTTC

J: TRBJ1-2
length: 13
D: .
V: TRBV6-1
size: .
CDR3: CASSEAGNYGYTF
DNA: TGTGCCAGCAGTGAAGCGGGAAACTATGGCTACACCTTC

J: TRBJ2-3
length: 15
D: .
V: TRBV7-6
size: .
CDR3: CASSLGAGHTDTQYF
DNA: TGTGCCAGCAGCTTGGGGGCGGGCCACACAGATACGCAGTATTTT

J: TRBJ2-7
length: 12
D: .
V: TRBV7-2
size: .
CDR3: CASRRGAHEQYF
DNA: TGTGCCAGCAGACGGGGGGCCCACGAGCAGTACTTC